A single sample is the source of the 15 T cell receptor beta chains below, sequenced in a study of T cells in Graves' hyperthyroidism and ophthalmopathy. It was RNA transcripts that yielded the amplified TCR beta CDR3 regions. First-round RT-PCR with HTBI primers amplified the TCR CDR3 region. MiXCR was run by TCRdb on the multiplex PCR reads, yielding one entry per CDR3 protein. The sample contains around 700,000 distinct CDR3 sequences, approximately 36% of which appear only once. Input material: blood. The receptors originated from a woman aged 40 to 50 with Graves' hyperthyroidism.

In this sample, this clonotype turned up many times. The chain has TRBV14 and TRBJ2-7; D perhaps matches TRBD1 (5 bases). Germline loops: CDR1 SGHDN, CDR2 FVKESK. Trimming pared 1 base from V and 5 bases from J, leaving 6 bases between. This CDR3 contains 12 residues. The CDR3 nucleotides read TGTGCCAGCAGCCAAGTACAGGACGAGCAGTACTTC. Protein: CASSQVQDEQYF.

This clonotype was seen only a few times. The chain's CDR3 is CASSYSPSLNTGELFF. The CDR3 nucleotides are TGTGCCAGCAGTTACTCGCCTAGCCTCAACACCGGGGAGCTGTTTTTT. This chain connects TRBV6-5 to TRBJ2-2; D is possibly TRBD2 (5 bases). The CDR3 extends over 16 amino acids. Deletions cut 0 bases from V and 2 bases from J, with 10 bases between. CDR1 is MNHEY and CDR2 is SVGAGI in the germline V gene.

This clonotype occurred many times. This sequence joins TRBV6-5 and TRBJ1-2; D may be TRBD1 (5 bases). The germline CDR1 and CDR2 sequences are MNHEY and SVGAGI. This CDR3 has 12 amino acids. The V end lost 5 bases, the J end lost 8 bases, and 12 bases lay between the germline ends. DNA of the CDR3: TGTGCCAGCAGTCCAGACAGCCACGGCTACACCTTC. Translation gives CASSPDSHGYTF.

The chain has TRBV6-5 and TRBJ1-5; 7 positions agree with TRBD1. Germline V gene lookup returns CDR1 MNHEY and CDR2 SVGAGI. The CDR3 consists of 19 residues. The V and J ends lost 5 bases and 6 bases, in that order; junction bases with no gene match: 22. The CDR3 loop is CASSRKPTGTDLWGQPQHF. The CDR3 DNA follows: TGTGCCAGCAGTCGTAAACCAACCGGGACAGACCTTTGGGGTCAGCCCCAGCATTTT.

In its sample, this clonotype was seen many times. V and J are TRBV12-3 or TRBV12-4 and TRBJ2-5; the D gene is possibly TRBD2 (6 bases). The CDR3 is 13 amino acids. V gave up 0 bases and J gave up 9 bases, with 11 bases separating them. CDR3 nucleotide sequence: TGTGCCAGCAGTTTAGCGGGATGGGAGGCCCAGTACTTC. This gives the protein CASSLAGWEAQYF.

This clonotype occurred many times. The chain combines TRBV5-1 with TRBJ1-2; 7 nucleotides align to TRBD1. The CDR3 totals 14 residues. Germline lookup yields CDR1 SGHRS and CDR2 YFSETQ. V shed 3 bases, J shed 2 bases, and the junction held 4 bases outside the gene matches. The CDR3 region is CASSSRGPNYGYTF. CDR3 sequence (DNA): TGCGCCAGCAGCTCTAGGGGGCCCAACTATGGCTACACCTTC.

The rearrangement links TRBV27 to TRBJ1-2; 7 bases agree with TRBD1. Germline-derived CDR1 and CDR2 are MNHEY and SMNVEV (reference sequence). With 0 bases clipped from V and 7 bases from J, the junction kept 5 bases outside the gene matches. The CDR3 totals 14 residues. The CDR3 DNA reads as TGTGCCAGCAGTTTATCCAGGGGGTCAGGTGGCTACACCTTC. Translated, it gives CASSLSRGSGGYTF.

This clonotype has more than one count but fewer than ten. The gene calls are TRBV6-5 and TRBJ2-5; 12 bases match TRBD2. The J segment lost 4 bases and the V segment lost 0 bases, leaving 3 bases of the junction unmatched. CDR3 length: 16 residues. The germline gives CDR1 MNHEY, CDR2 SVGAGI. CDR3 DNA sequence: TGTGCCAGCAGTTACTCGACTAGCGGGGGCCCAGAGACCCAGTACTTC. Its protein product is CASSYSTSGGPETQYF.

The genes are TRBV10-3 and TRBJ1-3; TRBD1 is a possible D gene (5 bases). Germline V lookup: CDR1 ENHRY, CDR2 SYGVKD. V was shortened by 5 bases and J by 1 base, with 15 bases between the two germline ends. CDR3 length: 16 residues. In DNA form, the CDR3 reads TGTGCCATCAGTCTAAGTGCGGGGGTATCTGGAAACACCATATATTTT. Amino acids: CAISLSAGVSGNTIYF.

As to this clonotype: A much larger clone lies a single base off, so this may be a read error. J is TRBJ1-2 and V is TRBV2, with TRBD1 matching 7 bases. Germline CDR1 is SNHLY and CDR2 is FYNNEI. Unmatched junction bases numbered 12, after V lost 6 bases and J lost 8 bases. The CDR3 is 14 amino acids. The CDR3 loop reads CASSLGGRGEGYTF. CDR3 DNA sequence: TGTGCCAGCAGCCTAGGGGGCAGAGGAGAAGGCTACACCTTC.

Comment on this clonotype: At one of its ends the junction is not consistent with the germline gene, which may arise from a read error. V and J are TRBV10-3 and TRBJ1-4; no clear D gene. The CDR3 length is 11 residues. Germline V gives CDR1 ENHRY, CDR2 SYGVKD. The CDR3 DNA follows: TGTGCCAGCAGTTACGTGCAAAAACTGTTTTTT. Protein: CASSYVQKLFF.

V and J are TRBV19 and TRBJ2-7; D is unclear. Germline values: CDR1 LNHDA, CDR2 SQIVND (reference sequence). V dropped 8 bases and J dropped 2 bases, with 16 bases sitting between them. The CDR3 is made up of 14 amino acids. CDR3 amino acids: CASSSGMGTYEQYF. DNA of the CDR3: TGTGCCAGTTCCTCTGGGATGGGGACCTACGAGCAGTACTTC.

This clonotype was picked up many times. For the CDR3, the DNA is TGCAGCGTTGACTGGACGGGGAGCTCTGGAAACACCATATATTTT. Translating gives CSVDWTGSSGNTIYF. This rearrangement joins TRBV29-1 to TRBJ1-3, with D uncertain. This CDR3 comprises 15 residues. Germline V gene sequence: CDR1 SQVTM, CDR2 ANQGSEA. With 3 bases removed from V and 0 bases from J, the gap between germline ends came to 12 bases.

This clonotype was seen repeatedly, ten times or more. The rearrangement links TRBV6-6 to TRBJ2-6; 7 nucleotides agree with TRBD1. Germline V CDR1 and CDR2: MNHNY, SVGAGI (reference sequence). V shed 7 bases and J 0 bases; nucleotides not matched to a gene: 9. This CDR3 is 17 amino acids long. This CDR3 is CASTGLTGSSGANVLTF. The CDR3 DNA follows: TGTGCCAGCACCGGACTGACAGGGTCCTCTGGGGCCAACGTCCTGACTTTC.

This clonotype was detected only a few times. The chain links TRBV6-5 to TRBJ1-1; D may be TRBD1 (6 bases). Deletions cut 5 bases from V and 9 bases from J, with 19 bases between. CDR1 and CDR2 (germline): MNHEY, SVGAGI. CDR3 length: 14 amino acids. The CDR3 DNA follows: TGTGCCAGCAGTGAAGTGGTGACAGGATTAAAAGCTTTCTTT. Residues: CASSEVVTGLKAFF.